This T cell receptor beta chain is from a study of CD8 T cells in Susac syndrome. Random hexamers were used to reverse transcribe the RNA input (about 0.5 to 1 ug). A multiplex approach, immunoSEQ multiplex PCR, amplified TCR beta CDR3 across 54 Vbeta and 13 Jbeta. In TCRdb, the immunoSEQ multiplex PCR reads were re-called with MiXCR into one record per CDR3 protein. The sample consists of about 300,000 distinct CDR3 sequences, approximately 90% of them appearing once. V lost 4 bases and J 7 bases, leaving 4 bases between the germline ends. The germline V gene has CDR1 MNHEY and CDR2 SVGEGT. CDR3 length equals 11 residues. The authors carried out high-throughput sequencing of TCR beta. They applied it to CD8+ and CD4+ T cells obtained from blood. Stable or active relapsing-remitting multiple sclerosis, untreated and meeting revised McDonald criteria, defined the controls. Purification of the CD8+ and CD4+ T cells relied on negative isolation, and TEMRA cells underwent FACS enrichment.

J is TRBJ2-2 and V is TRBV6-2 or TRBV6-3, with D unclear. Material for sequencing was CD8+ T cells from PBMCs. This TCR was sampled from a human donor with multiple sclerosis. Written as DNA, the CDR3 is TGTGCCAGCAGTTGGATCGGGGAGCTGTTTTTT. This gives the protein CASSWIGELFF.